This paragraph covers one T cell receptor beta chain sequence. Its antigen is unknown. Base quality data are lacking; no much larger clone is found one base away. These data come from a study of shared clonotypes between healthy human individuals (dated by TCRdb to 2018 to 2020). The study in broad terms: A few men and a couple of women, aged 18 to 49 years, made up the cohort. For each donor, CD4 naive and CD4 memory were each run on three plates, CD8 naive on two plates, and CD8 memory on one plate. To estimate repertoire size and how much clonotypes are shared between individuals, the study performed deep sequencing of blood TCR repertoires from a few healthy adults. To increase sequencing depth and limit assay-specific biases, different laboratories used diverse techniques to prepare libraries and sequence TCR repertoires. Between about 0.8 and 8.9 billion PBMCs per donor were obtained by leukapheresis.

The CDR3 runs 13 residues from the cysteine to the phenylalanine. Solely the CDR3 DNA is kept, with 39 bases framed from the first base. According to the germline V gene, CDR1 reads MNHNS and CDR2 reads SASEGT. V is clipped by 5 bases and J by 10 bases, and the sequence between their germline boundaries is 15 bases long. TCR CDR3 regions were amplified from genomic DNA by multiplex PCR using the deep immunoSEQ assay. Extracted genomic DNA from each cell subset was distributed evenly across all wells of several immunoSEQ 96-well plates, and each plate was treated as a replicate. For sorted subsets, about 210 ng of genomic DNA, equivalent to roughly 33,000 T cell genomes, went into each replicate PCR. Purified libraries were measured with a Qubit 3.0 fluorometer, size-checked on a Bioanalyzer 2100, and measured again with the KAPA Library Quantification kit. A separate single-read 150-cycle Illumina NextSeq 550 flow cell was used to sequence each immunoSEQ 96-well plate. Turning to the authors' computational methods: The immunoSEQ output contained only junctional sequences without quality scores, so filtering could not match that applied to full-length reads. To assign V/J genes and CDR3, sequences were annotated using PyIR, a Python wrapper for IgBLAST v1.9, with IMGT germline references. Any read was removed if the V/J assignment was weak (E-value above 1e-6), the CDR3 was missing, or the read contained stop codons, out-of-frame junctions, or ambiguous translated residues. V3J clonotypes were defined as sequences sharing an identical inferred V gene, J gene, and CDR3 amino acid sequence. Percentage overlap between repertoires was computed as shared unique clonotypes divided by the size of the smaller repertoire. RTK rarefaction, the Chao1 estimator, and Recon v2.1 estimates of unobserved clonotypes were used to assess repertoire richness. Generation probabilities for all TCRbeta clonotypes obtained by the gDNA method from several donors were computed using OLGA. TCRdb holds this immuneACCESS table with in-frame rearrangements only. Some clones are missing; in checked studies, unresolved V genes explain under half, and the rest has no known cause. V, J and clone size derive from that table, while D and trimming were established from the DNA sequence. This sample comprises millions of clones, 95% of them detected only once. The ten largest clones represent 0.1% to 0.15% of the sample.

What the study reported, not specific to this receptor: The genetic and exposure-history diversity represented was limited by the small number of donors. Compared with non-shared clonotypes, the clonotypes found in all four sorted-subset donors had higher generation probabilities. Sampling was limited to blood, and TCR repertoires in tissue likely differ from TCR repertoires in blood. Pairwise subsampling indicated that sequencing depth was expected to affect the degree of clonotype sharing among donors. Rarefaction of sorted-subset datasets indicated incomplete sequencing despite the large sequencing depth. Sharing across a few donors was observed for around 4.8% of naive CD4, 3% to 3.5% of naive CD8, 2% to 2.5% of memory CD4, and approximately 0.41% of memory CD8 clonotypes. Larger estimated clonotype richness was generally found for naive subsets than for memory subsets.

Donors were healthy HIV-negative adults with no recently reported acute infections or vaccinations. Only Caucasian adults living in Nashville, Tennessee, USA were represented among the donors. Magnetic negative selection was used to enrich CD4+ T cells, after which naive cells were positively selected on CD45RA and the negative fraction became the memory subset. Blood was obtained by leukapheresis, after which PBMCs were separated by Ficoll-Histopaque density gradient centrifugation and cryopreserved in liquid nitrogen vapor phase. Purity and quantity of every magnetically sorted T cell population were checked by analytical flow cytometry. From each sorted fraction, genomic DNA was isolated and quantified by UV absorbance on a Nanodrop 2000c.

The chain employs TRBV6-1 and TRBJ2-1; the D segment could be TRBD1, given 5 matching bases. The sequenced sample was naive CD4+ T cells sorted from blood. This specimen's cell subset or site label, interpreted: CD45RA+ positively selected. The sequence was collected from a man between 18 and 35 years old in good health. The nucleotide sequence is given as TGTGCCAGCAGTTCCTACCAGGGTACAGAGCAGTTCTTC. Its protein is CASSSYQGTEQFF.